This is a list of T cell receptor beta chains from one sample in a study of PD-1 blockade in classical Hodgkin lymphoma. Profiling relied on immunoSEQ multiplex PCR, and the TCRdb table lists in-frame clones only, not all of them. The data hold more than 15,000 clones, with 92% observed a single time. The sequenced material came from CD4+ T cells from blood. Every receptor here comes from a human donor with classical Hodgkin lymphoma. CDR3s include the opening cysteine and the closing phenylalanine or tryptophan.

v_call cdr3_aa
TRBV6-5 CASSYFAGDGRNTIYF
TRBV18 CASSPLLADQETQYF
TRBV29-1 CSVEDWAARSTGELFF
TRBV2 CASSEWGFVDEQYF
TRBV21-1 CASSKNSRNTIYF
TRBV5-4 CASSPDRATNEKLFF
TRBV5-4 CASSSKLGSGETQYF
TRBV9 CASSVVPSYEQYF
TRBV28 CASRRGGSGANVLTF
TRBV25-1 CASSGITASSTDTQYF
TRBV7-9 CASSVNGGETEAFF
TRBV13 CASSELGAQETQYF
TRBV7-2 CASLAASTDTQYF
TRBV7-3 CASSPSTALTEAFF
TRBV28 CASRGQGTTNEKLFF
TRBV29-1 CSVEGQGVSGYTF
TRBV2 CASSPGLAHNEQFF
TRBV5-4 CASSSTAGRRSGNTIYF